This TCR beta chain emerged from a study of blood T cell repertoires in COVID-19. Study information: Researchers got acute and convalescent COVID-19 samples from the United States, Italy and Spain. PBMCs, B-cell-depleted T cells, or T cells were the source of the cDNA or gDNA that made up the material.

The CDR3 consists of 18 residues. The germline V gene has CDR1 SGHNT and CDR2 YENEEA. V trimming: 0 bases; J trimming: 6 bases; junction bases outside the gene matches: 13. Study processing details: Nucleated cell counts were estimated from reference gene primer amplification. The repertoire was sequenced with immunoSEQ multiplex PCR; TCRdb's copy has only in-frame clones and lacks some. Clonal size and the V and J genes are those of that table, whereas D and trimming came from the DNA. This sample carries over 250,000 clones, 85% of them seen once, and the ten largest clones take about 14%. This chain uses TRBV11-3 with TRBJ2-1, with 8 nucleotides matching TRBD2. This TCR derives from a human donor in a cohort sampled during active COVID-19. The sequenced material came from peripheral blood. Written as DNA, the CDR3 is TGTGCCAGCAGCTTAGATCAAGGTAGCGGGAAGTCGAGCAATGAGCAGTTCTTC. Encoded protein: CASSLDQGSGKSSNEQFF.